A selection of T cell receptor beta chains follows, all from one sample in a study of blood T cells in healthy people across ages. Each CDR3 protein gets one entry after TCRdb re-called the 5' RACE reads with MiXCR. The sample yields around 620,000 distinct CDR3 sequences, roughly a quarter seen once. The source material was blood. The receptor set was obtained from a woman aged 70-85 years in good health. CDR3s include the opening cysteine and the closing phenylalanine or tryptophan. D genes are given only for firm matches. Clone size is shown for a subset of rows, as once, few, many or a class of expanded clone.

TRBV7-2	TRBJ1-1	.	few	CVSSLLDRETEAFF	TGTGTCAGCAGCCTTTTGGACCGGGAGACTGAAGCTTTCTTT
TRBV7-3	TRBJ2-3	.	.	CASSLGGLFTDTQYF	TGTGCCAGCAGCTTAGGGGGACTTTTCACAGATACGCAGTATTTT
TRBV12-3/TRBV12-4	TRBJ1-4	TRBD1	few	CASSIDRVGEKLFF	TGTGCCAGCAGCATAGACAGGGTCGGTGAAAAACTGTTTTTT
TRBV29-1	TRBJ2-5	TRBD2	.	CSARLAVLETQYF	TGCAGCGCCCGACTAGCGGTTCTAGAGACCCAGTACTTC
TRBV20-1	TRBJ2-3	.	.	CSAFRTDTQYF	TGCAGTGCCTTCCGCACAGATACGCAGTATTTT
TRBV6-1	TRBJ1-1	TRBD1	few	CASSILAGTGGLKAEAFF	TGTGCCAGCAGTATCCTTGCCGGGACAGGGGGTCTGAAAGCTGAAGCTTTCTTT
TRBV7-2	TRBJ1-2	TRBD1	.	CASSRGQAMDQNGYTF	TGTGCCAGCAGCCGCGGACAGGCCATGGATCAGAATGGCTACACCTTC
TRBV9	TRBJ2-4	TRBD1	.	CASSVRGLLNIQYF	TGTGCCAGCAGCGTAAGGGGGCTCTTAAACATTCAGTACTTC
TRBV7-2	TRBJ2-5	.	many	CASSFLGAETQYF	TGTGCCAGCAGCTTTCTCGGCGCAGAGACCCAGTACTTC
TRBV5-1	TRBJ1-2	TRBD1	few	CASSLGDRTYGYTF	TGCGCCAGCAGCTTGGGGGACAGGACCTATGGCTACACCTTC
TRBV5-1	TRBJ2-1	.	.	CASSLTAQTDEQFF	TGCGCCAGCAGCTTGACGGCCCAGACCGATGAGCAGTTCTTC
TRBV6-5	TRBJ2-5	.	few	CASSRQYGETQYF	TGTGCCAGCAGTCGCCAGTATGGGGAGACCCAGTACTTC
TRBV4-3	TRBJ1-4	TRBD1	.	CASSQGGRGRKNEKLFF	TGCGCCAGCAGCCAAGGTGGCAGGGGGCGGAAGAATGAAAAACTGTTTTTT
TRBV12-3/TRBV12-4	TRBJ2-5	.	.	CASSLHRGGQETQYF	TGTGCCAGCAGTCTTCATAGGGGCGGGCAGGAGACCCAGTACTTC
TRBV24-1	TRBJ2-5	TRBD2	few	CATSDLKAGVTQETQYF	TGTGCCACCAGTGATTTGAAAGCGGGGGTTACCCAAGAGACCCAGTACTTC
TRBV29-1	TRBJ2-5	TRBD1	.	CSVELQGAAETQYF	TGCAGCGTTGAATTACAGGGGGCGGCGGAGACCCAGTACTTC
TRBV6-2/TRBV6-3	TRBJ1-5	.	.	CASSYGQSSNQPQHF	TGTGCCAGCAGTTACGGACAATCAAGCAATCAGCCCCAGCATTTT
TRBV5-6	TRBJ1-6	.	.	CASSPGDGNSPLHF	TGTGCCAGCAGCCCAGGGGATGGGAATTCACCCCTCCACTTT
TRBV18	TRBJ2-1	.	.	CASFSTGDTGLAQFF	TGTGCCAGCTTCTCGACTGGGGACACCGGTCTGGCGCAGTTCTTC
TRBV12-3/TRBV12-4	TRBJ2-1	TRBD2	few	CASSTTSGGAPSYNEQFF	TGTGCCAGCAGCACAACTAGCGGGGGGGCCCCCAGCTACAATGAGCAGTTCTTC
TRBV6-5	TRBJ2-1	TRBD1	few	CASRDQQGALNEQFF	TGTGCCAGCAGAGATCAACAGGGGGCGCTTAATGAGCAGTTCTTC
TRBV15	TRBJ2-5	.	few	CATSVGRETQYF	TGTGCCACCAGCGTCGGAAGGGAGACCCAGTACTTC
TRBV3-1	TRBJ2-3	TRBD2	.	CASSRRPSGVRTDTQYF	TGTGCCAGCAGCCGAAGACCTAGCGGGGTTCGCACAGATACGCAGTATTTT
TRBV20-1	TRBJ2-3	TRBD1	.	CSAGQGTSSTDTQYF	TGCAGTGCTGGACAGGGGACCTCTAGCACAGATACGCAGTATTTT
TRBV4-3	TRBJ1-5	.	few	CASSLVQSSNQPQHF	TGCGCCAGCAGCCTCGTCCAATCGAGCAATCAGCCCCAGCATTTT
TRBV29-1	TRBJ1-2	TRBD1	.	CSVADRVNTWGYTF	TGCAGCGTTGCCGACAGGGTAAATACTTGGGGCTACACCTTC
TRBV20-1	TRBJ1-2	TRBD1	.	CSVTTGMEGYTF	TGCAGTGTGACGACAGGGATGGAGGGCTACACCTTC
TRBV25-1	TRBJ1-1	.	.	CASSEWMNTEAFF	TGTGCCAGCAGTGAATGGATGAACACTGAAGCTTTCTTT
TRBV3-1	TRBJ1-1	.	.	CASSQGSGTGTEAFF	TGTGCCAGCAGCCAAGGATCAGGGACTGGTACTGAAGCTTTCTTT
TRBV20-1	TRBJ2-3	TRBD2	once	CSARGLAGGKGTDTQYF	TGCAGTGCTAGAGGACTAGCGGGGGGGAAGGGCACAGATACGCAGTATTTT
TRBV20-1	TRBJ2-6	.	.	CSAFSGGSGANVLTF	TGCAGTGCCTTTAGTGGTGGCTCTGGGGCCAACGTCCTGACCTTC
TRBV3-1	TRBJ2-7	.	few	CASSHGKGEQYF	TGTGCCAGCAGCCACGGAAAGGGGGAGCAGTACTTC
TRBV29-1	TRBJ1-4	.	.	CSVAGAMGEKLFF	TGCAGCGTGGCTGGAGCTATGGGTGAAAAACTGTTTTTT
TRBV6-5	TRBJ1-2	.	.	CASTLSGGGYTF	TGTGCCAGCACCTTATCTGGGGGTGGCTACACCTTC
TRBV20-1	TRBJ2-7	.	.	CSASLLGTVSSYEQYF	TGCAGTGCTAGTTTGCTCGGGACGGTGAGCTCCTACGAGCAGTACTTC
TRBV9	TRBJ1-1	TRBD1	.	CASSPRDRDDTEAFF	TGTGCCAGCAGCCCCCGGGACAGGGACGACACTGAAGCTTTCTTT
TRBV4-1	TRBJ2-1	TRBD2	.	CASSQSGGGGNYNEQFF	TGCGCCAGCAGCCAATCGGGTGGGGGAGGGAATTACAATGAGCAGTTCTTC
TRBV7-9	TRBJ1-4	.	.	CASSFDAGAGGEKLFF	TGTGCCAGCAGCTTTGATGCCGGGGCTGGAGGGGAAAAACTGTTTTTT
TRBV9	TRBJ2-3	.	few	CASSSPLQVKGPDTQYF	TGTGCCAGCAGCTCACCTCTACAAGTCAAGGGGCCAGATACGCAGTATTTT
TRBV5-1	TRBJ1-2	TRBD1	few	CASRDRAYGYTF	TGCGCCAGCAGGGACAGGGCTTACGGCTACACCTTC
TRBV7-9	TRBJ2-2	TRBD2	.	CASSLTSGAPTGELFF	TGTGCCAGCAGCCTGACTAGCGGGGCGCCCACCGGGGAGCTGTTTTTT
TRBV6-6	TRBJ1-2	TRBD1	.	CASSPIGQGVGGYTF	TGTGCCAGCAGCCCGATAGGACAGGGTGTAGGAGGCTACACCTTC
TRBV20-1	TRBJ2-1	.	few	CSARTAYDHEQFF	TGCAGTGCAAGGACAGCTTACGACCATGAGCAGTTCTTC
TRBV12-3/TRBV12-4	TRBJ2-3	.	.	CASSLNPAPTQYF	TGTGCCAGCAGTTTGAATCCGGCCCCTACGCAGTATTTT
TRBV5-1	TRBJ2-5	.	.	CASSYLGAQETQYF	TGCGCCAGCAGCTATCTCGGGGCTCAAGAGACCCAGTACTTC
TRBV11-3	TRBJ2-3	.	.	CASSPLGNRAADTQYF	TGTGCCAGCAGCCCGTTGGGTAACCGGGCGGCAGATACGCAGTATTTT
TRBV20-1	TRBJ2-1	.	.	CSARIGWGANNEQFF	TGCAGTGCTAGGATAGGGTGGGGGGCCAACAATGAGCAGTTCTTC
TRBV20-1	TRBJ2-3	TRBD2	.	CSAARTSGPRDTQYF	TGCAGTGCTGCCAGGACTAGTGGGCCGAGGGATACGCAGTATTTT
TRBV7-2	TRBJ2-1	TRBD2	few	CASSLVGSGGDHEQFF	TGTGCCAGCAGCTTAGTTGGTAGCGGGGGGGACCATGAGCAGTTCTTC
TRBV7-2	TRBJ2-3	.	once	CASSQSGFTDTQYF	TGTGCCAGCAGCCAATCCGGGTTCACAGATACGCAGTATTTT
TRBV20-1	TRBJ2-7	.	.	CSASPRGGEQYF	TGCAGTGCCTCCCCGCGAGGGGGGGAGCAGTACTTC
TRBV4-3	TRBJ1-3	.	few	CASSQAWTRSRPSSGNTIYF	TGCGCCAGCAGCCAAGCATGGACACGGTCCCGGCCGAGCTCTGGAAACACCATATATTTT
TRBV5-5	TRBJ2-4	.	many	CASSRQGGGKNIQYF	TGTGCCAGCAGCCGGCAGGGTGGAGGCAAAAACATTCAGTACTTC